A selection of T cell receptor beta chains follows, all from one sample in a study of glioma-infiltrating T cells. TCRdb called the multiplex PCR reads again in MiXCR, with one record for every CDR3 protein. The sample includes 95,000 to 150,000 distinct CDR3 sequences, less than 30% of them seen just once. The source material was glioma tissue, nonneoplastic brain tissue, or PBMCs (not recorded which). Receptor source: a human donor with low-grade glioma or glioblastoma, undergoing nonglioma brain surgery, or in good health (not recorded which). CDR3s include the opening cysteine and the closing phenylalanine or tryptophan. Each record gives: clone size, J gene, V gene, D gene, CDR3 protein, CDR3 DNA. A D gene is named only where the DNA matches it firmly. Some rows mark clone size as missing; the rest say once, few, many or name a class of expanded clone.

size: few; J: TRBJ2-3; V: TRBV7-2; D: TRBD1; CDR3: CASSLVGGGQGADTQYF; DNA: TGTGCCAGCAGCTTAGTAGGAGGGGGACAGGGCGCAGATACGCAGTATTTT
size: many; J: TRBJ2-1; V: TRBV6-1; D: .; CDR3: CASSTAGPLEGEQFF; DNA: TGTGCCAGCTCAACCGCGGGACCCCTCGAAGGTGAGCAGTTCTTC
size: many; J: TRBJ2-5; V: TRBV2; D: TRBD2; CDR3: CASSGTSGSVRETQYF; DNA: TGTGCCAGCAGCGGGACTAGCGGGAGCGTCAGAGAGACCCAGTACTTC
size: many; J: TRBJ2-1; V: TRBV7-7; D: TRBD1; CDR3: CASSSTGDGYNEQFF; DNA: TGTGCTAGCAGCAGCACAGGGGACGGGTACAATGAGCAGTTCTTC
size: many; J: TRBJ2-3; V: TRBV7-8; D: .; CDR3: CASSPRQSLDTQYF; DNA: TGTGCCAGCAGCCCCCGACAGAGTCTGGATACGCAGTATTTT
size: many; J: TRBJ1-2; V: TRBV29-1; D: .; CDR3: CSVEGDNYGYTF; DNA: TGCAGCGTTGAAGGGGACAACTATGGCTACACCTTC
size: .; J: TRBJ2-1; V: TRBV14; D: TRBD1; CDR3: CASSQQQGADNEQFF; DNA: TGTGCCAGCAGCCAACAACAGGGGGCGGACAATGAGCAGTTCTTC
size: .; J: TRBJ2-1; V: TRBV30; D: TRBD2; CDR3: CAWTSGNLHTSYNEQFF; DNA: TGTGCCTGGACTAGCGGGAATCTACATACCTCCTACAATGAGCAGTTCTTC
size: many; J: TRBJ1-2; V: TRBV29-1; D: TRBD1; CDR3: CSVTRDRNNYGYTF; DNA: TGCAGCGTCACCCGGGACAGGAATAACTATGGCTACACCTTC
size: .; J: TRBJ1-1; V: TRBV7-2; D: TRBD1; CDR3: CASSPTRQGLTEASF; DNA: TGTGCCAGCAGCCCTACCCGACAGGGTCTAACTGAAGCTTCATTT
size: .; J: TRBJ2-1; V: TRBV11-2; D: TRBD1; CDR3: CASSPGTGNEQFF; DNA: TGTGCCAGCAGTCCAGGGACAGGCAATGAGCAGTTCTTC
size: .; J: TRBJ2-3; V: TRBV6-2/TRBV6-3; D: .; CDR3: CASTVSGDTQYF; DNA: TGTGCCAGCACCGTCTCCGGAGATACGCAGTATTTT
size: .; J: TRBJ2-1; V: TRBV7-9; D: TRBD2; CDR3: CASSPGETSGRVYEQFF; DNA: TGTGCCAGCAGCCCGGGTGAGACTAGCGGGAGAGTCTATGAGCAGTTCTTC
size: many; J: TRBJ2-5; V: TRBV28; D: TRBD2; CDR3: CASTDSGSALMAQYF; DNA: TGTGCCAGCACCGATAGCGGGAGCGCCCTGATGGCCCAGTACTTC
size: many; J: TRBJ2-1; V: TRBV7-7; D: TRBD2; CDR3: CASSFSGRDGEQFF; DNA: TGTGCCAGCAGTTTTAGCGGGAGGGATGGTGAGCAGTTCTTC
size: many; J: TRBJ2-1; V: TRBV28; D: TRBD2; CDR3: CASSSGLAGRILNEQFF; DNA: TGTGCCAGCAGTTCGGGACTAGCGGGAAGAATACTCAATGAGCAGTTCTTC
size: many; J: TRBJ1-5; V: TRBV6-1; D: .; CDR3: CASSPGGFSQPQHF; DNA: TGTGCCAGCAGTCCCGGGGGGTTTAGTCAGCCCCAGCATTTT
size: many; J: TRBJ2-6; V: TRBV25-1; D: .; CDR3: CASTHMAGSGANVLTF; DNA: TGTGCCAGCACCCATATGGCCGGCTCTGGGGCCAACGTCCTGACTTTC
size: many; J: TRBJ1-4; V: TRBV4-2; D: .; CDR3: CASSQGVGGEVELFF; DNA: TGTGCCAGCAGCCAAGGCGTCGGAGGGGAGGTAGAACTGTTTTTT
size: many; J: TRBJ2-7; V: TRBV7-9; D: .; CDR3: CASSPPTESYEQYF; DNA: TGTGCCAGCAGCCCACCGACAGAGTCCTACGAGCAGTACTTC
size: .; J: TRBJ2-1; V: TRBV7-2; D: .; CDR3: CASSPSGEQFF; DNA: TGTGCCAGCAGTCCTTCCGGTGAGCAGTTCTTC
size: many; J: TRBJ1-1; V: TRBV7-8; D: .; CDR3: CASSFLQGDTEAFF; DNA: TGTGCCAGCAGCTTTCTCCAGGGTGACACTGAAGCTTTCTTT
size: .; J: TRBJ2-1; V: TRBV28; D: .; CDR3: CASSPAPTSYNEQFF; DNA: TGTGCCAGCAGTCCGGCTCCGACCTCCTACAATGAGCAGTTCTTC
size: many; J: TRBJ2-7; V: TRBV28; D: TRBD2; CDR3: CASSTSGPPYEQYF; DNA: TGTGCCAGCAGTACTAGCGGGCCCCCCTACGAGCAGTACTTC
size: many; J: TRBJ2-5; V: TRBV6-1; D: TRBD2; CDR3: CASSQGLAGGQETQYF; DNA: TGTGCCAGCAGTCAGGGACTAGCGGGAGGACAAGAGACCCAGTACTTC
size: many; J: TRBJ2-6; V: TRBV24-1; D: .; CDR3: CATSDRTGFGANVLTF; DNA: TGTGCCACCAGTGATCGTACAGGGTTCGGGGCCAACGTCCTGACTTTC
size: many; J: TRBJ2-7; V: TRBV5-1; D: .; CDR3: CASSLESGYEQYF; DNA: TGCGCCAGCAGCTTGGAATCCGGCTACGAGCAGTACTTC
size: many; J: TRBJ2-1; V: TRBV19; D: .; CDR3: CASSISYNEQFF; DNA: TGTGCCAGTAGTATAAGCTACAATGAGCAGTTCTTC
size: many; J: TRBJ2-2; V: TRBV4-3; D: .; CDR3: CASSQDDPHSGSAGELFF; DNA: TGCGCCAGCAGCCAAGATGATCCCCACAGCGGGTCCGCTGGGGAGCTGTTTTTT
size: many; J: TRBJ2-2; V: TRBV28; D: TRBD1; CDR3: CASRQGGNTGELFF; DNA: TGTGCCAGCAGACAGGGGGGAAACACCGGGGAGCTGTTTTTT
size: many; J: TRBJ2-7; V: TRBV4-3; D: .; CDR3: CASSQDRTGSASSYEQYF; DNA: TGCGCCAGCAGCCAAGACCGGACTGGGTCAGCCAGCTCCTACGAGCAGTACTTC
size: few; J: TRBJ2-1; V: TRBV7-2; D: .; CDR3: CASSLVSYVFSSHEQFF; DNA: TGTGCCAGCAGCTTAGTTAGTTATGTGTTCTCGTCCCATGAGCAGTTCTTC
size: many; J: TRBJ1-5; V: TRBV5-1; D: .; CDR3: CASRLDPGSNQPQHF; DNA: TGCGCCAGCAGATTGGACCCAGGGAGCAATCAGCCCCAGCATTTT
size: .; J: TRBJ2-1; V: TRBV19; D: .; CDR3: CASSISAPFTLNEQFF; DNA: TGTGCCAGTAGTATTAGCGCCCCTTTCACCCTAAATGAGCAGTTCTTC
size: many; J: TRBJ2-7; V: TRBV24-1; D: .; CDR3: CATSEGNRDEQYF; DNA: TGTGCCACCAGTGAGGGGAACAGGGACGAGCAGTACTTC